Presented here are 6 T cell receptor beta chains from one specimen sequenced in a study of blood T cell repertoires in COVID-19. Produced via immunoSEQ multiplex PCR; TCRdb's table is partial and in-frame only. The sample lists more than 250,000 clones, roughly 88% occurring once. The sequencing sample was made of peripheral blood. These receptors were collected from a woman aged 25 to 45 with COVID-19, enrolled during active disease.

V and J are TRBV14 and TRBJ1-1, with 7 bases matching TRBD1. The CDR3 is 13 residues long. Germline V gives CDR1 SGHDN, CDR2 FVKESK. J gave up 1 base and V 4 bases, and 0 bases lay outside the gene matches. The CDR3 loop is CASSRQGNTEAFF. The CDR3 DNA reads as TGTGCCAGCAGCCGACAGGGGAACACTGAAGCTTTCTTT.

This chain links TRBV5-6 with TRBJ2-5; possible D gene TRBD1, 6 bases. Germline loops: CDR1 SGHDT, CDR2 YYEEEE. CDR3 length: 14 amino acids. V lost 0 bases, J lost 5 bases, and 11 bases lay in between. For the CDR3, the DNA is TGTGCCAGCAGCTTGGAGGGGGATACGGAGACCCAGTACTTC. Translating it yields CASSLEGDTETQYF.

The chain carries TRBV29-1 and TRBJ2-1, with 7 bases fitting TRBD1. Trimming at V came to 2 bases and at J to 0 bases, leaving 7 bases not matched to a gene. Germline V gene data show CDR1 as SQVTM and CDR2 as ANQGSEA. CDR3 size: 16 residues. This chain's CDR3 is CSVEWQGVSSYNEQFF. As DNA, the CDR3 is TGCAGCGTTGAATGGCAGGGGGTAAGCTCCTACAATGAGCAGTTCTTC.

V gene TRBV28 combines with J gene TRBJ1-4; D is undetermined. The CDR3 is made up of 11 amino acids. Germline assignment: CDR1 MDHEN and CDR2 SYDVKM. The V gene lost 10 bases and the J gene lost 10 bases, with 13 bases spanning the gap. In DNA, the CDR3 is TGTGCCACCAGAGTCGGAGGAAAACTGTTTTTT. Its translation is CATRVGGKLFF. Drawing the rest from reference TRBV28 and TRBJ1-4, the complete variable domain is DVKVTQSSRYLVKRTGEKVFLECVQDMDHENMFWYRQDPGLGLRLIYFSYDVKMKEKGDIPEGYSVSREKKERFSLILESASTNQTSMYLCATRVGGKLFFGSGTQLSVL.

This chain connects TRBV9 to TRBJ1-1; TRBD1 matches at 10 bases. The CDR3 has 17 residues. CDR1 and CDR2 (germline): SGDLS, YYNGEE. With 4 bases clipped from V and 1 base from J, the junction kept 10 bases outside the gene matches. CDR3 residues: CASSPRQGASPNTEAFF. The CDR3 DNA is TGTGCCAGCAGCCCCCGACAGGGGGCTTCCCCGAACACTGAAGCTTTCTTT.

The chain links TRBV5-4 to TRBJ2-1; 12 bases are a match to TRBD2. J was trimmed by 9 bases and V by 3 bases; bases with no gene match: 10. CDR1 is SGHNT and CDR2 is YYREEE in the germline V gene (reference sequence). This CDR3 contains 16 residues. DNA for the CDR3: TGTGCCAGCAGCTGGGAGGCTAGCGGGGGGGCCTTTGAGCAGTTCTTC. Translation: CASSWEASGGAFEQFF.